This T cell receptor (beta chain) was recorded in a study of blood T cell repertoires in COVID-19. Using immunoSEQ multiplex PCR, the repertoire was profiled, and TCRdb retains in-frame clones only, with some absent. The sample includes roughly 3,500 clones, roughly 74% of them seen just once. V shed 0 bases and J 3 bases; nucleotides not matched to a gene: 5. CDR1 is SGHRS, CDR2 YFSETQ, per germline. The CDR3 runs 15 residues. This TCR derives from a man aged 70 or older with active COVID-19. The V call is TRBV5-1, the J call TRBJ2-5; 7 positions match TRBD2. The sequenced sample was peripheral blood. CDR3 DNA sequence: TGCGCCAGCAGCTTGGGAGGGGCGGGGGAAGAGACCCAGTACTTC. The encoded protein is CASSLGGAGEETQYF. Using reference TRBV5-1 and TRBJ2-5 for the parts outside the CDR3, the full variable domain is KAGVTQTPRYLIKTRGQQVTLSCSPISGHRSVSWYQQTPGQGLQFLFEYFSETQRNKGNFPGRFSGRQFSNSRSEMNVSTLELGDSALYLCASSLGGAGEETQYFGPGTRLLVL.